This T cell receptor (beta chain) was recovered during a study of T cell responses to AZD1222 COVID-19 vaccine. V was clipped by 1 base and J by 2 bases, with 9 bases between them. Germline assignment: CDR1 SGHVS and CDR2 FQNEAQ. This CDR3 contains 15 residues. The data were produced by immunoSEQ multiplex PCR, yet TCRdb's version contains in-frame clones alone and is incomplete. The sample yields about 120,000 clones, about 90% seen once. The rearrangement links TRBV7-8 to TRBJ1-3, with D unclear. The sequence derives from an adult in good health. This specimen consisted of peripheral blood, obtained on day 0 of AZD1222 vaccination. The CDR3 sequence is CASSLVAGTGNTIYF. CDR3 sequence (DNA): TGTGCCAGCAGCTTAGTAGCTGGAACTGGAAACACCATATATTTT.